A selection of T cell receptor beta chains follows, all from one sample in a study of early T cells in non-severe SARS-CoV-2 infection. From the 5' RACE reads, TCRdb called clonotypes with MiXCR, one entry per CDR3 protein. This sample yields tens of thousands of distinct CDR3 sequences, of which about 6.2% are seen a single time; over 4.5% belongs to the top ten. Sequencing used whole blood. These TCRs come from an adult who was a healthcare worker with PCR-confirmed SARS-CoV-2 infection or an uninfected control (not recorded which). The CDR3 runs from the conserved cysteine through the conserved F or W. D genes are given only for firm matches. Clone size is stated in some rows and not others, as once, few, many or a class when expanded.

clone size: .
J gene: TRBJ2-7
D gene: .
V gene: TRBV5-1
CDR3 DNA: TGCGCCAGCAGCTTGGACAGGGCCTACGAGCAGTACTTC
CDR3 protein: CASSLDRAYEQYF

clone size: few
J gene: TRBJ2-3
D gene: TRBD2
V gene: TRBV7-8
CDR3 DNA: TGTGCCAGCAGCCCGTTTTCGCGGGAGGTTGTGCGAGATACGCAGTATTTT
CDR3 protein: CASSPFSREVVRDTQYF

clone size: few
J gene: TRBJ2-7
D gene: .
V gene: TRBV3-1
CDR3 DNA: TGTGCCAGCAGCCAGTCAGGGGTCCTCACCTACGAGCAGTACTTC
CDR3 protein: CASSQSGVLTYEQYF

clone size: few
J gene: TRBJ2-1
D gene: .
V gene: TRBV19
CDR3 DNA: TGTGCCAGTAGTAGACTAGGGGGTTTTATGGGAGATGAGCAGTTCTTC
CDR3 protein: CASSRLGGFMGDEQFF

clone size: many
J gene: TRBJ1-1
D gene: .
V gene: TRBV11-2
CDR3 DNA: TGTGCCAGCAGCCCCAACAGGAACACTGAAGCTTTCTTT
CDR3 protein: CASSPNRNTEAFF

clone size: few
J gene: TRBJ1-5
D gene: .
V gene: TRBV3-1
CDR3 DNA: TGTGCCAGCAGCCAAACCAATACGGGTCAGCCCCAGCATTTT
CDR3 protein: CASSQTNTGQPQHF

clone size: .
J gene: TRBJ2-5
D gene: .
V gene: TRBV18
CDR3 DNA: TGTGCCAGCTCACCATGGGGGCGAGAGACCCAGTACTTC
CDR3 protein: CASSPWGRETQYF

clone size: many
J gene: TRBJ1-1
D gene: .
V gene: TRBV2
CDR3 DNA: TGTGCCTGGAGGGGAGCCCCTGAAGCTTTCTTT
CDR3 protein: CAWRGAPEAFF

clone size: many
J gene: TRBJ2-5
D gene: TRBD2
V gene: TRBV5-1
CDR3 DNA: TGCGCCAGCAGCTTCAGCGGGGATCAAGAGACCCAGTACTTC
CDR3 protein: CASSFSGDQETQYF

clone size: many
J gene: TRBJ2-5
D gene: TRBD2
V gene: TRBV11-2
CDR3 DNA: TGTGCCAGCAGCTTAGGGCTAGCGGAGAACCAAGAGACCCAGTACTTC
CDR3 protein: CASSLGLAENQETQYF

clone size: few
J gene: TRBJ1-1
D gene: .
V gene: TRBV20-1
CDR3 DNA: TGCAGCCCCCAGGCGGGGCAGAACACTGAAGTTTTCTTT
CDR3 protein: CSPQAGQNTEVFF

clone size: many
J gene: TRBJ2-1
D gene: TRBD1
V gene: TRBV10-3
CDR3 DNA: TGTGCCATCACAGGGGGTCGAAGCGATGAGCAGTTCTTC
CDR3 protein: CAITGGRSDEQFF

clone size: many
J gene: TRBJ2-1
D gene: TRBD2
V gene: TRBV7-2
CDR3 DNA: TGTGCCAGCAGCTTTGATCCGGGACTAAAGGAGTTCTTC
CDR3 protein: CASSFDPGLKEFF

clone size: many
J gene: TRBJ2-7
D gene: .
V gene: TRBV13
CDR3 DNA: TGTGCCAGCAGCCCCCAGAGGGAGCAGTACTTC
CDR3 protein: CASSPQREQYF

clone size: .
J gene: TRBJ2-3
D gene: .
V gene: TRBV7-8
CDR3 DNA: TGTGCCAGCAGCGAGTGGAATGGAGTGGATACGCAGTATTTT
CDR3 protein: CASSEWNGVDTQYF

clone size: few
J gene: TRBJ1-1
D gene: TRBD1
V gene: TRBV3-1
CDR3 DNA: TGTGCCAGCAGCCGCGGGACAGTAGTGACTGAAGCTTTCTTT
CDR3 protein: CASSRGTVVTEAFF

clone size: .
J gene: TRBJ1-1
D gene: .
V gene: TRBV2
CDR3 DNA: TGTGCCAGCAGTGAGAGGGGGAACACTGAAGCTTTCTTT
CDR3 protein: CASSERGNTEAFF

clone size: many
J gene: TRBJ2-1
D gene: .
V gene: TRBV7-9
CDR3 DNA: TGTGCCAGCAGCTTGATCGGAGGGTCCTACAATGAGCAGTTCTTC
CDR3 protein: CASSLIGGSYNEQFF

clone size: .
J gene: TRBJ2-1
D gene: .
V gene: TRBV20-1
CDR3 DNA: TGCAGTGCTACCGGCGGGCGGGACAATGAGCAGTTCTTC
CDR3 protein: CSATGGRDNEQFF

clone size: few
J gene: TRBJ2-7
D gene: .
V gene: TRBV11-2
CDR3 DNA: TGTTCCAGCAGCAATCTCTACGAGCAGTACTTC
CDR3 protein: CSSSNLYEQYF

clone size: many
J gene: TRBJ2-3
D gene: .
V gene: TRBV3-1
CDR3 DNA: TGTGCCAGCCGGCGGGATAGCACAGATACGCAGTATTTT
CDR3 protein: CASRRDSTDTQYF

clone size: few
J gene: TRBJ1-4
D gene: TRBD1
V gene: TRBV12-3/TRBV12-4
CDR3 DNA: TGTGCCAGCAGTTCCCGGACAGGAACTGAAAAACTGTTTTTT
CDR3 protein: CASSSRTGTEKLFF

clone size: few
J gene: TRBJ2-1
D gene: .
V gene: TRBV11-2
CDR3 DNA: TGTGCCAGCAGCTTTCCCAGCGGCAGCTCCTACAATGAGCAGTTCTTC
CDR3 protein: CASSFPSGSSYNEQFF

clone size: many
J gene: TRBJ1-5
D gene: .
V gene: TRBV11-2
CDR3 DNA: TGTGCCAGCAGCCTAAAAGCAGATCAGCCCCAGCATTTT
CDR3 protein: CASSLKADQPQHF

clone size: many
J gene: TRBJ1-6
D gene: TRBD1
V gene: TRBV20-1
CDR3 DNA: TGCAGTGCAGGGGCAGGGGGCCCGAATTCACCCCTCCACTTT
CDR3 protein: CSAGAGGPNSPLHF

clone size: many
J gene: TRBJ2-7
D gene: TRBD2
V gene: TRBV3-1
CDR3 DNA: TGTGCCAGCAGCCAACCGCTAGCGGGAGGGCACTACGAGCAGTACTTC
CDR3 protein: CASSQPLAGGHYEQYF

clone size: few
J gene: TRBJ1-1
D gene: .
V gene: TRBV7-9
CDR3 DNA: TGTGCCAGCAGCCTAGGGCAGGAGCACACTGAAGCTTTCTTT
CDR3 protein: CASSLGQEHTEAFF

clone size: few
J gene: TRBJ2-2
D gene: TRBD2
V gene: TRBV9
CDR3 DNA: TGTGCCAGCAGCGCCCGACTAGCGGAGGAGCTGTTTTTT
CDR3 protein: CASSARLAEELFF

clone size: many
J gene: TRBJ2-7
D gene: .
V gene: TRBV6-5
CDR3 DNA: TGTGCCAGCAGTCCCGACGACGGAGACTACGAGCAGTACTTC
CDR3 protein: CASSPDDGDYEQYF

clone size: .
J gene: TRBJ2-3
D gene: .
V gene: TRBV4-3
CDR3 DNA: TGCGCCAGCAGCCAAGAGCTAGGCCGAGCAGATACGCAGTATTTT
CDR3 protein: CASSQELGRADTQYF

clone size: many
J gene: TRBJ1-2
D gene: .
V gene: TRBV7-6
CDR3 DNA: TGTGCCAGCAGCTTATCCGAATCTACAGGGCTGACAGACGGCTACACCTTC
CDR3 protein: CASSLSESTGLTDGYTF

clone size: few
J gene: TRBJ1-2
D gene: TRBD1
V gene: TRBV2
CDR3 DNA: TGTGCCAGCAGTGTACCGGGACAGCTTGTTTATGGCTACACCTTC
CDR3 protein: CASSVPGQLVYGYTF

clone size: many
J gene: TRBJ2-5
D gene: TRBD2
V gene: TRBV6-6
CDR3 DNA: TGTGCCAGCAGTTATCTTGCGGGAGGGCAGGAGACCCAGTACTTC
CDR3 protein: CASSYLAGGQETQYF

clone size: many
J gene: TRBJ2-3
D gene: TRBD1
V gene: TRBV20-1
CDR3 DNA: TGCAGTGCTAAGAGGGTGGACAGGGACGCAGATACGCAGTATTTT
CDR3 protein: CSAKRVDRDADTQYF

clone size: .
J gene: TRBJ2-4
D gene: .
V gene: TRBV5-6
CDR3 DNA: TGTGCCAGCAGCCCGGTGTGGGAAACCAAAAACATTCAGTACTTC
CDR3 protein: CASSPVWETKNIQYF

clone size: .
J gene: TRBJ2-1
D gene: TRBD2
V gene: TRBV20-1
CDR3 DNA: TGCAGTGCTAGAGATCTAAGGGGAGGGGACAATGAGCAGTTCTTC
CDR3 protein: CSARDLRGGDNEQFF

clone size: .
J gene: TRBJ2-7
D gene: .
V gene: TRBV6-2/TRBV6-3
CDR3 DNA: TGTGCCAGCAGTTACGGTGGTAGAGACGAGCAGTACTTC
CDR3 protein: CASSYGGRDEQYF

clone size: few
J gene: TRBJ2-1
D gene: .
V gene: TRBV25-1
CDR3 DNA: TGTGCCAGCGAAGCGGAAAACTCCTACAATGAGCAGTTCTTC
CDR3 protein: CASEAENSYNEQFF

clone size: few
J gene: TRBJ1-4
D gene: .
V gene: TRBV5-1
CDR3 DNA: TGCGCCAGCAGAACAATCGGGGCAACTAATGAAAAACTGTTTTTT
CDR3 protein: CASRTIGATNEKLFF

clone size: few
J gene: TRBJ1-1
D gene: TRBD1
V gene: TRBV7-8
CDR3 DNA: TGTGCCAGCAGCCCCCGACAGGGGTGGGTCGGCACTGAAGCTTTCTTT
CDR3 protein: CASSPRQGWVGTEAFF

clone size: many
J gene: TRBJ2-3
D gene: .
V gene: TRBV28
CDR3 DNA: TGTGCCAGCAGTCCCAGGCTCCAAGATACGCAGTATTTT
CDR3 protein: CASSPRLQDTQYF

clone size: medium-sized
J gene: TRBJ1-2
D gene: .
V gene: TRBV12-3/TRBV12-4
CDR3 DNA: TGTGCCAGCAGTTTCGGGCGTATCTATGGCTACACCTTC
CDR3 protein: CASSFGRIYGYTF

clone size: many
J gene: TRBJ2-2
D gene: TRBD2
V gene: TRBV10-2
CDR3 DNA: TGCGCCAGCACGGCGGGAGGGCTCCCGACCGGGGAGCTGTTTTTT
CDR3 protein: CASTAGGLPTGELFF

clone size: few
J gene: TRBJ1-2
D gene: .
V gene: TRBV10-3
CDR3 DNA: TGTGCCATCAGTGAGGCAGGGCCAGCTAACTATGGCTACACCTTC
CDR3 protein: CAISEAGPANYGYTF

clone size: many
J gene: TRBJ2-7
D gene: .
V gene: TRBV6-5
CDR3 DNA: TGTGCCAGCAGTTACTCGTCGGCGAGAGGCGAGCAGTACTTC
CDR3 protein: CASSYSSARGEQYF

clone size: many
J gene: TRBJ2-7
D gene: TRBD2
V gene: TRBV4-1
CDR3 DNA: TGCGCCAGCAGCCAAGGACTAGCGGGAGTTGAGCAGTACTTC
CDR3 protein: CASSQGLAGVEQYF

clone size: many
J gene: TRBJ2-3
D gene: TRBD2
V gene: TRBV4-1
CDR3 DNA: TGCGCCAGCAGCCAAGCCGGACTAGGGACGCAGTATTTT
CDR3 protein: CASSQAGLGTQYF

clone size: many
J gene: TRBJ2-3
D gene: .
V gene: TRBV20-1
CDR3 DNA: TGCAGTGCCCCCGGTCCCGGGGGAGATACGCAGTATTTT
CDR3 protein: CSAPGPGGDTQYF

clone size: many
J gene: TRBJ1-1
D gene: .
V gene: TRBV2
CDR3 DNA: TGTGCCAGCAGTGCCCGGCAGCCGAACACTGAAGCTTTCTTT
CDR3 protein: CASSARQPNTEAFF

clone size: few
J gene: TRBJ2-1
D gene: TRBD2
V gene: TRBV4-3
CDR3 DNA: TGCGCCAGCAGCCAAGATTCGGGCGGGAGGGCCTACAATGAGCAGTTCTTC
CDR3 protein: CASSQDSGGRAYNEQFF

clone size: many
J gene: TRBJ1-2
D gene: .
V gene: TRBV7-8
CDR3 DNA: TGTGCCAGCAGCTTAGACGCGGGCCACTATGGCTACACCTTC
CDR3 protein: CASSLDAGHYGYTF

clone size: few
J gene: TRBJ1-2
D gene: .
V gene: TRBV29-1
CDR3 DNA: TGCAGCGTTGATGTTAAGTCGAGTAGCCATGGCTACACCTTC
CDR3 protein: CSVDVKSSSHGYTF

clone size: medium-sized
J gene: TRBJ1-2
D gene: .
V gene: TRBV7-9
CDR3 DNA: TGTGCCAGCAGCTCTTACCGCGCCTATGGCTACACCTTC
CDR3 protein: CASSSYRAYGYTF

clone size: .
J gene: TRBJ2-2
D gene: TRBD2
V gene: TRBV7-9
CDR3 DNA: TGTGCCAGCAGCTTGGGACTAGCAGTCACCGGGGAGCTGTTTTTT
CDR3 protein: CASSLGLAVTGELFF